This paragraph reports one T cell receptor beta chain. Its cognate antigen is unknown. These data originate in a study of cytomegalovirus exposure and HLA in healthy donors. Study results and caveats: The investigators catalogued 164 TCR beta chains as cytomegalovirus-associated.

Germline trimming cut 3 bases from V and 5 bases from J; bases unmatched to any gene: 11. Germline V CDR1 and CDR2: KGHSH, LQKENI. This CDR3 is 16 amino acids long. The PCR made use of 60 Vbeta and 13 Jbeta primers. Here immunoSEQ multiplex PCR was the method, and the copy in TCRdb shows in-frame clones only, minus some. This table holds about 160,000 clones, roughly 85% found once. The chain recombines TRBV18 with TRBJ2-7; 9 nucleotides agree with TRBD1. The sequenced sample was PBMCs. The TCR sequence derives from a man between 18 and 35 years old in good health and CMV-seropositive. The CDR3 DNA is TGTGCCAGCTCACCCACCTCCGGGACAGGGATTCACGAGCAGTACTTC. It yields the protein CASSPTSGTGIHEQYF.